A single sample is the source of the 4 T cell receptor beta chains below, sequenced in a study of blood T cells in healthy people across ages. A J-beta primer mix and a sample-barcoded 5' primer were used in a second PCR of roughly 7 to 12 cycles. Each CDR3 protein is one row after TCRdb ran MiXCR on the 5' RACE reads. Of roughly 720,000 distinct CDR3 sequences in the sample, roughly 53% were seen once. Material for sequencing was blood. Receptors originate from a man older than 75 in good health.

The J gene is TRBJ2-1, the V gene TRBV15; D not certain. V was trimmed by 5 bases and J by 4 bases, leaving 9 bases between them. The CDR3 sequence is 13 residues long. Per germline, CDR1 LNHNV and CDR2 YYDKDF (reference sequence). The CDR3 reads CATSSGPYNEQFF. DNA of the CDR3: TGTGCCACCAGCTCCGGGCCTTACAATGAGCAGTTCTTC.

In the case of this clonotype: This may come from a read error, since a much larger clone is one base off. J is TRBJ2-4 and V is TRBV3-1; no reliable D call. The germline V and J ends were trimmed by 4 bases and 15 bases, with 16 bases remaining between them. CDR3 length: 12 residues. Germline V gives CDR1 LGHDT, CDR2 YNNKEL (reference sequence). The chain's CDR3 is CASSRSTYERYF. Here the CDR3 DNA reads TGTGCCAGCAGCCGGTCGACCTACGAGCGGTACTTC.

The V call is TRBV2, the J call TRBJ1-6, with unresolved D. The CDR3 extends over 13 amino acids. CDR1 and CDR2 (germline): SNHLY, FYNNEI. The germline V and J ends were trimmed by 3 bases and 10 bases, with 10 bases remaining between them. The CDR3 sequence is CASSEGNNSPLHF. For the CDR3, the DNA is TGTGCCAGCAGTGAGGGAAACAACTCACCCCTCCACTTT.

This clonotype was detected only a few times. The V call is TRBV29-1, the J call TRBJ2-1; 9 bases fit TRBD2. V lost 4 bases, J lost 7 bases, and 11 bases stayed unmatched. This CDR3 has 15 residues. Germline V gene data show CDR1 as SQVTM and CDR2 as ANQGSEA. The CDR3 sequence: CSVAKVLAGRNEQFF. In nucleotides, the CDR3 is TGCAGCGTTGCAAAGGTGCTAGCGGGGCGTAATGAGCAGTTCTTC.